These 32 T cell receptor beta chains share one sample of origin, sequenced in a study of Ad26.COV2.S vaccination and SARS-CoV-2 variants. Treatment in this sample: roughly 19 received Ad26.COV2.S at low or high dose, single or two shots; about five received placebo; per-sample allocation not given. Sampling took place 63 days after the first vaccine or placebo injection. The table came from immunoSEQ multiplex PCR; TCRdb's copy has only in-frame clones and leaves some out. The sample records about 350,000 clones, roughly 84% being singletons. The sequencing here drew on peripheral blood, taken in a trial of Ad26.COV2.S vaccine versus placebo. These receptor sequences come from a person between 18 and 65 years old who received the Ad26.COV2.S COVID-19 vaccine or a placebo.

V gene TRBV11-2 combines with J gene TRBJ1-2; no reliable D call. V lost 0 bases and J 10 bases, leaving 12 bases between the germline ends. From germline, CDR1 is SGHAT and CDR2 FQNNGV. This CDR3 region has 13 residues. The CDR3 DNA sequence: TGTGCCAGCAGCTTAGACGCCTGGTCGACCTACACCTTC. Translating gives CASSLDAWSTYTF.

This sequence joins TRBV7-5 and TRBJ2-4; the table's D call, TRBD2, was not checked against the DNA. TRBV7-5 is reported as a pseudogene. The CDR3 sequence is 18 residues long. The CDR3 is CVRSTETPGLAIKNIQYF. The CDR3 nucleotides are TGTGTCAGAAGCACAGAGACGCCGGGACTAGCGATCAAAAACATTCAGTACTTC.

This chain uses TRBV5-1 with TRBJ2-1, with no clear D. The CDR3 contains 13 residues. Trimming removed 7 bases from V and 9 bases from J, with 17 bases in between. Germline V gives CDR1 SGHRS, CDR2 YFSETQ. In nucleotides, the CDR3 is TGCGCCAGCCGCCTCTCTAGGGCAGGTGAGCAGTTCTTC. It translates to CASRLSRAGEQFF.

The V gene is TRBV18, the J gene TRBJ2-1; weak D call: TRBD2 (5 bases). V was trimmed by 0 bases and J by 2 bases, leaving 11 bases between them. The CDR3 contains 16 residues. Germline V gene sequence: CDR1 KGHSH, CDR2 LQKENI. This CDR3 is CASSPPRLATYNEQFF. DNA of the CDR3: TGTGCCAGCTCACCACCACGGCTAGCCACCTACAATGAGCAGTTCTTC.

Comment on this clone: The sample holds other DNA sequences that translate to the same CDR3. The chain is built from TRBV7-2 and TRBJ1-1, with D unresolved. The CDR3 length is 13 residues. Germline assignment: CDR1 SGHTA and CDR2 FQGNSA. Deletions cut 2 bases from V and 1 base from J, with 5 bases between. The CDR3 sequence is CASSLRQNTEAFF. CDR3 coding DNA: TGTGCCAGCAGCTTAAGACAGAACACTGAAGCTTTCTTT. Full variable domain (rest looked up from reference TRBV7-2 and TRBJ1-1): GAGVSQSPSNKVTEKGKDVELRCDPISGHTALYWYRQSLGQGLEFLIYFQGNSAPDKSGLPSDRFSAERTGGSVSTLTIQRTQQEDSAVYLCASSLRQNTEAFFGQGTRLTVV.

The chain carries TRBV2 and TRBJ1-5; 11 bases fit TRBD1. V lost 4 bases, J lost 2 bases, and 16 bases stayed unmatched. This CDR3 has 20 amino acids. Germline V lookup: CDR1 SNHLY, CDR2 FYNNEI. For the CDR3, the DNA is TGTGCCAGCAGTGTGAGAAGGACAGGGGGCGCTGGGGTCGGCAATCAGCCCCAGCATTTT. Its translation: CASSVRRTGGAGVGNQPQHF.

The rearrangement joins TRBV15 to TRBJ2-5; D possibly corresponds to TRBD2 (6 bases). The CDR3 runs to 17 residues. The V and J ends lost 3 bases and 2 bases respectively, with 19 bases between them. The V gene's germline CDR1 is LNHNV and CDR2 YYDKDF (reference sequence). Here the CDR3 DNA reads TGTGCCACCAGCAGTTCCCGGGAGACTTATCGGCAAGAGACCCAGTACTTC. It is translated as CATSSSRETYRQETQYF. The variable domain in full, with the rest retrieved from reference TRBV15 and TRBJ2-5, is DAMVIQNPRYQVTQFGKPVTLSCSQTLNHNVMYWYQQKSSQAPKLLFHYYDKDFNNEADTPDNFQSRRPNTSFCFLDIRSPGLGDTAMYLCATSSSRETYRQETQYFGPGTRLLVL.

The sample holds one count of this clone. The genes are TRBV5-4 and TRBJ2-1; D possibly uses TRBD1 or TRBD2 (6 bases each). V shed 0 bases and J shed 7 bases, with 11 bases lying between them. Germline V CDR1 and CDR2: SGHNT, YYREEE (reference sequence). This CDR3 is 14 amino acids long. The CDR3 DNA sequence: TGTGCCAGCAGCTTGGAAAGGGGGAGGAATGAGCAGTTCTTC. It translates to CASSLERGRNEQFF.

The chain joins TRBV3-1 (or the pseudogene TRBV3-2) to TRBJ2-1; a possible D gene is TRBD2 (5 bases). CDR1 and CDR2 from the germline V gene are LGHDT and YNNKEL (reference sequence). The V and J ends lost 4 bases and 0 bases respectively, with 16 bases between them. The CDR3 runs to 17 residues. The CDR3 DNA is TGTGCCAGCAGCCTCTCGGGGAAGTTCTACTCCTACAATGAGCAGTTCTTC. This sequence encodes CASSLSGKFYSYNEQFF.

The CDR3 coding sequence is TGTGCCACCAGCAGAGCCAGCGGGGGGGCAATCGGTAATGAGCAGTTCTTC. This translates into CATSRASGGAIGNEQFF. V and J are TRBV15 and TRBJ2-1, with TRBD2 matching over 10 bases. V lost 1 base to trimming and J lost 7 bases; unmatched junction nucleotides: 10. The germline CDR1 and CDR2 sequences are LNHNV and YYDKDF (reference sequence). The CDR3 extends over 17 amino acids. Supplemented by reference TRBV15 and TRBJ2-1, the full variable domain reads DAMVIQNPRYQVTQFGKPVTLSCSQTLNHNVMYWYQQKSSQAPKLLFHYYDKDFNNEADTPDNFQSRRPNTSFCFLDIRSPGLGDTAMYLCATSRASGGAIGNEQFFGPGTRLTVL.

CDR3 region: CATSDRLAGRAYNEQFF. The DNA of the CDR3 is TGTGCCACCAGTGATAGACTAGCGGGAAGGGCCTACAATGAGCAGTTCTTC. The chain couples TRBV24-1 to TRBJ2-1; TRBD2 matches 11 bases. Germline V lookup: CDR1 KGHDR, CDR2 SFDVKD. This CDR3 spans 17 amino acids. Trimming cost V 3 bases and J 2 bases; bases outside gene matches: 5.

This chain links TRBV12-5 with TRBJ2-3, with TRBD2 identical over 12 bases. The CDR3 has 21 amino acids. Per the germline V gene, CDR1 is LGHNT and CDR2 is FRNRAP. With V trimmed by 3 bases and J by 0 bases, 16 bases remained unmatched. In DNA, the CDR3 is TGTGCTAGTGGTTTCCTTCGCCGGCAACTAGCGGGGGGCCAAAGCACAGATACGCAGTATTTT. Its protein product is CASGFLRRQLAGGQSTDTQYF.

The rearrangement uses TRBV5-6 and TRBJ1-5, with 11 bases matching TRBD1. Germline CDR1 is SGHDT and CDR2 is YYEEEE. V lost 4 bases and J lost 1; bases outside the gene matches: 7. This CDR3 has 17 amino acids. The chain's CDR3 is CASSTGTGGRSNQPQHF. Here the CDR3 DNA reads TGTGCCAGCAGCACGGGGACAGGGGGTAGGAGCAATCAGCCCCAGCATTTT.

The chain joins TRBV19 to TRBJ1-1; 9 bases match TRBD1. This CDR3 spans 17 amino acids. In germline, CDR1 is LNHDA, CDR2 SQIVND (reference sequence). The V and J ends lost 7 bases and 4 bases, in that order; junction bases with no gene match: 16. As DNA, the CDR3 is TGTGCCAGTACCGCAGAAACCGGGACAGGGAGGTTCACTGAAGCTTTCTTT. Its protein product is CASTAETGTGRFTEAFF.

The chain links TRBV19 to TRBJ2-1; D is undetermined. Trimming took 7 bases from V and 2 from J, leaving 9 bases between them. Germline CDR1 LNHDA, CDR2 SQIVND (reference sequence). CDR3 length: 13 amino acids. CDR3 in amino acids: CASTGDTYNEQFF. The CDR3 nucleotides read TGTGCCAGTACAGGCGATACCTACAATGAGCAGTTCTTC.

In nucleotides, the CDR3 is TGTGCCACCAGCAGAGGTTATGAGACCCAGTACTTC. Encoded protein: CATSRGYETQYF. V gene TRBV15 combines with J gene TRBJ2-5; D is ambiguous. V lost 1 base and J lost 5, with 5 bases in between. Germline V gene data show CDR1 as LNHNV and CDR2 as YYDKDF (reference sequence). The CDR3 length is 12 residues. Filled out from reference TRBV15 and TRBJ2-5, the complete variable domain reads DAMVIQNPRYQVTQFGKPVTLSCSQTLNHNVMYWYQQKSSQAPKLLFHYYDKDFNNEADTPDNFQSRRPNTSFCFLDIRSPGLGDTAMYLCATSRGYETQYFGPGTRLLVL.

J is TRBJ2-1 and V is TRBV4-2; 14 bases are a match to TRBD2. There are 14 residues in the CDR3. The V and J ends lost 5 bases and 8 bases, in that order; junction bases with no gene match: 2. Germline assignment: CDR1 LGHNA and CDR2 YNFKEQ. CDR3 residues: CASSGTSGSHEQFF. The DNA of the CDR3 is TGTGCCAGCAGCGGGACTAGCGGGAGCCATGAGCAGTTCTTC.

The rearrangement links TRBV18 to TRBJ2-3; the D gene is possibly TRBD1 (5 bases). The CDR3 runs to 16 residues. In germline, CDR1 is KGHSH, CDR2 LQKENI. Trimming shortened V by 3 bases and J by 1 base, and 14 bases separated the two germline ends. The CDR3 coding sequence is TGTGCCAGCTCACCGACACCTCCCAGGGGCACAGATACGCAGTATTTT. It yields the protein CASSPTPPRGTDTQYF.

This chain joins TRBV30 and TRBJ1-5; TRBD1 matches 8 bases. Unmatched junction bases numbered 3, after V lost 1 base and J lost 7 bases. In germline, CDR1 is GTSNPN, CDR2 SVGIG (reference sequence). CDR3 length: 13 residues. The CDR3 DNA follows: TGTGCCTGGAGTGACAGGGGGGGGCAGCCCCAGCATTTT. Encoded protein: CAWSDRGGQPQHF.

The rearrangement links TRBV19 to TRBJ1-1; no clear D gene. This CDR3 spans 14 amino acids. Germline V gene lookup returns CDR1 LNHDA and CDR2 SQIVND (reference sequence). Trimming took off 7 bases at V and 1 base at J, with 13 bases between the two ends. For the CDR3, the DNA is TGTGCCAGTACCATAACCCCCAGGAACACTGAAGCTTTCTTT. This encodes CASTITPRNTEAFF.

J is TRBJ1-1 and V is TRBV9; possibly TRBD1 for D (6 bases). Germline loops: CDR1 SGDLS, CDR2 YYNGEE. Trimming took 0 bases from V and 4 from J, leaving 22 bases between them. The CDR3 consists of 18 residues. The CDR3 loop reads CASSVAPAGTGSSTEAFF. CDR3 bases: TGTGCCAGCAGCGTAGCCCCCGCAGGAACAGGGTCGAGCACTGAAGCTTTCTTT.

The chain has TRBV28 and TRBJ2-1; 10 nucleotides line up with TRBD2. J gave up 6 bases and V 8 bases, and 7 bases lay outside the gene matches. Germline loops: CDR1 MDHEN, CDR2 SYDVKM. CDR3 length: 14 amino acids. DNA for the CDR3: TGTGCCAGCGGTATACTAGCGGGAAGCAATGAGCAGTTCTTC. Translated, it gives CASGILAGSNEQFF.

The V gene is TRBV27, the J gene TRBJ1-1; perhaps TRBD1 as D (6 bases). The CDR3 has 17 residues. Trimming took off 1 base at V and 0 bases at J, with 15 bases between the two ends. The germline V gene has CDR1 MNHEY and CDR2 SMNVEV (reference sequence). Written as DNA, the CDR3 is TGTGCCAGCAGTTTATATCCGGGGGCATACATGAACACTGAAGCTTTCTTT. Translating gives CASSLYPGAYMNTEAFF.

The V and J genes are TRBV20-1 and TRBJ1-2, with D uncertain. The CDR3 consists of 14 residues. From germline, CDR1 is DFQATT and CDR2 SNEGSKA (reference sequence). Trimming shortened V by 3 bases and J by 2 bases, and 13 bases separated the two germline ends. CDR3 DNA sequence: TGCAGTGCTAGTTTTCGAAGAATAAACTATGGCTACACCTTC. Its protein is CSASFRRINYGYTF.

The chain recombines TRBV29-1 with TRBJ2-3, with a tentative D call TRBD1 (5 bases). CDR3 size: 14 residues. V was trimmed by 3 bases and J by 1 base, leaving 11 bases between them. Germline V gives CDR1 SQVTM, CDR2 ANQGSEA. The CDR3 region has the DNA TGCAGCGTTGATTTGGGGCCGGGCACAGATACGCAGTATTTT. It specifies CSVDLGPGTDTQYF.

V usage is TRBV24-1 and J usage is TRBJ2-2, with TRBD1 matching over 7 bases. CDR3 length: 15 residues. The J segment lost 3 bases and the V segment lost 4 bases, leaving 4 bases of the junction unmatched. Germline V CDR1 and CDR2: KGHDR, SFDVKD. The DNA of the CDR3 is TGTGCCACCAGTGAGGACAGGTTCTACACCGGGGAGCTGTTTTTT. Translated: CATSEDRFYTGELFF.

This chain links TRBV5-6 with TRBJ2-7; D unresolved. V was shortened by 0 bases and J by 1 base, with 5 bases between the two germline ends. In germline, CDR1 is SGHDT, CDR2 YYEEEE. The CDR3 consists of 13 residues. The CDR3 loop is CASSLGRSYEQYF. The CDR3 bases are TGTGCCAGCAGCTTGGGACGGTCCTACGAGCAGTACTTC.

J is TRBJ2-1 and V is TRBV6-6; possibly TRBD2 for D (5 bases). Germline loops: CDR1 MNHNY, CDR2 SVGAGI (reference sequence). The CDR3 length is 13 residues. V was pared by 1 base and J by 9 bases, with 10 bases between. The CDR3 reads CASSYFGDREQFF. The CDR3 bases are TGTGCCAGCAGTTACTTCGGGGATCGTGAGCAGTTCTTC.

The sample holds a few counts of this clone. The chain uses TRBV5-4 and TRBJ2-1; 7 bases agree with TRBD2. The germline CDR1 and CDR2 sequences are SGHNT and YYREEE (reference sequence). The CDR3 is 12 residues long. Losses at the gene ends were 4 bases for V and 9 bases for J; bases not matched to a gene: 4. The CDR3 nucleotides read TGTGCCAGCAGCCGGCGGGGGATTGAGCAGTTCTTC. Translated: CASSRRGIEQFF.

This clone was seen only a few times. The chain is built from TRBV28 and TRBJ2-7; TRBD1 aligns across 8 bases. There are 15 residues in the CDR3. Trimming at V came to 2 bases and at J to 4 bases, leaving 7 bases not matched to a gene. Germline V lookup: CDR1 MDHEN, CDR2 SYDVKM. The CDR3 loop reads CASSLVGDRGYEQYF. In DNA form, the CDR3 reads TGTGCCAGCAGTTTAGTGGGTGACAGGGGTTACGAGCAGTACTTC.

This chain joins TRBV18 and TRBJ1-3; perhaps TRBD1 as D (5 bases). CDR3 length: 16 residues. Germline CDR1 KGHSH, CDR2 LQKENI. Trimming shortened V by 3 bases and J by 4 bases, and 16 bases separated the two germline ends. CDR3 sequence: CASSPSRDGGGNTIYF. DNA of the CDR3: TGTGCCAGCTCACCTAGCAGAGATGGGGGAGGAAACACCATATATTTT. Full variable domain (remainder filled in from reference TRBV18 and TRBJ1-3): NAGVMQNPRHLVRRRGQEARLRCSPMKGHSHVYWYRQLPEEGLKFMVYLQKENIIDESGMPKERFSAEFPKEGPSILRIQQVVRGDSAAYFCASSPSRDGGGNTIYFGEGSWLTVV.

This chain connects TRBV5-1 to TRBJ1-3; 7 nucleotides agree with TRBD1. The CDR3 runs to 16 residues. V was pared by 4 bases and J by 0 bases, with 7 bases of the junction left unmatched. The V gene's germline CDR1 is SGHRS and CDR2 YFSETQ. The CDR3, as DNA: TGCGCCAGCAGCGCCGGGACAGTTGTCTCTGGAAACACCATATATTTT. Translating it yields CASSAGTVVSGNTIYF. Complete variable domain (other parts from reference TRBV5-1 and TRBJ1-3): KAGVTQTPRYLIKTRGQQVTLSCSPISGHRSVSWYQQTPGQGLQFLFEYFSETQRNKGNFPGRFSGRQFSNSRSEMNVSTLELGDSALYLCASSAGTVVSGNTIYFGEGSWLTVV.